This TCR beta chain came from a study of cytomegalovirus exposure and HLA in healthy donors. In this sample, this clone turned up a few times. PCR was performed using 60 Vbeta and 13 Jbeta primers. Data came from immunoSEQ multiplex PCR; TCRdb stores just in-frame clones and leaves some out. Found here are 82,000 or so clones, about 9.4% of them singletons; the top ten hold over 20%. Germline V gene sequence: CDR1 LNHDA, CDR2 SQIVND (reference sequence). With V trimmed by 7 bases and J by 6 bases, 11 bases remained unmatched. CDR3 length equals 15 residues. The source material was PBMCs. The rearrangement links TRBV19 to TRBJ2-1, with 8 positions matching TRBD2. The origin of this receptor is a man aged 60-69 years in good health and CMV-seropositive. The chain's CDR3 is CASTLGVSGINEQFF. The CDR3 nucleotides read TGTGCCAGTACCCTCGGTGTTAGCGGGATCAATGAGCAGTTCTTC.